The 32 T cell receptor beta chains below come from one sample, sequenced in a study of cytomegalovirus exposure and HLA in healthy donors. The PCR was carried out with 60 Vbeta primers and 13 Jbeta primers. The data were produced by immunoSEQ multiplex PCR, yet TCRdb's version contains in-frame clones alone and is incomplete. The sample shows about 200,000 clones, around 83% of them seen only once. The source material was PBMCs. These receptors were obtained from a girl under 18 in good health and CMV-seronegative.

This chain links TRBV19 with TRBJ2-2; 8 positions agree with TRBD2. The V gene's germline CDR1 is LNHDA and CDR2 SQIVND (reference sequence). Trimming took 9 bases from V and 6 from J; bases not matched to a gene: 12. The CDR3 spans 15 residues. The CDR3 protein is CASRGGQGGAGELFF. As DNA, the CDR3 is TGTGCCAGCCGCGGGGGGCAGGGAGGGGCCGGGGAGCTGTTTTTT.

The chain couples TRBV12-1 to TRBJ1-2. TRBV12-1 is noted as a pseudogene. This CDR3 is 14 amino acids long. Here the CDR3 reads CASSFIGQRGGYTF. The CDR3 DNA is TGTGCCAGCAGCTTTATTGGACAGCGGGGGGGCTACACCTTC.

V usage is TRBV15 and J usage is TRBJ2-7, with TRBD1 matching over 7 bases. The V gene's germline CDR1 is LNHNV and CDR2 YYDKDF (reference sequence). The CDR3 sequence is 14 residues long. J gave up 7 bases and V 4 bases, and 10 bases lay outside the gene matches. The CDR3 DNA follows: TGTGCCACCAGCATAGCCGAGGGGGCGAGAGAGCAGTACTTC. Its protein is CATSIAEGAREQYF. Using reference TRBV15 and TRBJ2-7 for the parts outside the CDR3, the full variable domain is DAMVIQNPRYQVTQFGKPVTLSCSQTLNHNVMYWYQQKSSQAPKLLFHYYDKDFNNEADTPDNFQSRRPNTSFCFLDIRSPGLGDTAMYLCATSIAEGAREQYFGPGTRLTVT.

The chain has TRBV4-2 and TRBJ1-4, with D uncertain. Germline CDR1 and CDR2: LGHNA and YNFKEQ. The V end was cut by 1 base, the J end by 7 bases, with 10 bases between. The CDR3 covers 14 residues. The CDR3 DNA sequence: TGTGCCAGCAGCCAAGGGATTTCAGGTGAAAAACTGTTTTTT. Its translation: CASSQGISGEKLFF.

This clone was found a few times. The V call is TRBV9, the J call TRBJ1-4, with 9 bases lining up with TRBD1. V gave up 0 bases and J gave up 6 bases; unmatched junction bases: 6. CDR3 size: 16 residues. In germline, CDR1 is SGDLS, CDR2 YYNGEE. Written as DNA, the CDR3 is TGTGCCAGCAGCGTAGCCCTGACAGGGGGGGATGAAAAACTGTTTTTT. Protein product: CASSVALTGGDEKLFF.

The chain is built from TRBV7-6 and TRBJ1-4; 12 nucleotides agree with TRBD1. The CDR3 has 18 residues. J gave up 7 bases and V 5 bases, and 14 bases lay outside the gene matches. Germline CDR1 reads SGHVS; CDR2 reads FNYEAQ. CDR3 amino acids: CASSPLPRGQGAREKLFF. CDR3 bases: TGTGCCAGCAGCCCTCTGCCCCGGGGACAGGGGGCTCGTGAAAAACTGTTTTTT.

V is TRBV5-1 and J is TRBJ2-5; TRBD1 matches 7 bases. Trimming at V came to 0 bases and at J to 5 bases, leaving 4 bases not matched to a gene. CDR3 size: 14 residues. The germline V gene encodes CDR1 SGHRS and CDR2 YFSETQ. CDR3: CASSLGDSLETQYF. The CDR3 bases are TGCGCCAGCAGCTTGGGGGACAGCCTGGAGACCCAGTACTTC.

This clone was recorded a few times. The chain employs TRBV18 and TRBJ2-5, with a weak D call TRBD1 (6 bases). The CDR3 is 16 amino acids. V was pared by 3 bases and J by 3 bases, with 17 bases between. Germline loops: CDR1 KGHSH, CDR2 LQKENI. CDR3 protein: CASSPNRARLEETQYF. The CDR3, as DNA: TGTGCCAGCTCACCGAACAGGGCTAGACTGGAAGAGACCCAGTACTTC.

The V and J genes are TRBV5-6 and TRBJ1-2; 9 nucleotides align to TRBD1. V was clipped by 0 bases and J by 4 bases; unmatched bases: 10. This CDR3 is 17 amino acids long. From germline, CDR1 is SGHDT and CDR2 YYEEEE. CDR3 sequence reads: CASSLGLQGALSYGYTF. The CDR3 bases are TGTGCCAGCAGCTTGGGATTACAGGGGGCATTAAGCTATGGCTACACCTTC.

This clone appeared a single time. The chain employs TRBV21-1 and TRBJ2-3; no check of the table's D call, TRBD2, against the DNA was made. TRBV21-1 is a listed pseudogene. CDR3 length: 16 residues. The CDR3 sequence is CASSGFGGGGTDTQYF. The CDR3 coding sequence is TGTGCCAGCTCTGGGTTCGGGGGAGGGGGCACAGATACGCAGTATTTT.

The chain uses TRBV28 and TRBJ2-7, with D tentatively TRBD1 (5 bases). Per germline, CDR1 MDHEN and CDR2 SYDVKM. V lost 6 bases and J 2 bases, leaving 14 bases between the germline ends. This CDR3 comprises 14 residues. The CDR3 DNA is TGTGCCAGCAGCCCCAACAGGTTAACCTACGAGCAGTACTTC. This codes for CASSPNRLTYEQYF. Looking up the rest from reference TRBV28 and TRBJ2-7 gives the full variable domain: DVKVTQSSRYLVKRTGEKVFLECVQDMDHENMFWYRQDPGLGLRLIYFSYDVKMKEKGDIPEGYSVSREKKERFSLILESASTNQTSMYLCASSPNRLTYEQYFGPGTRLTVT.

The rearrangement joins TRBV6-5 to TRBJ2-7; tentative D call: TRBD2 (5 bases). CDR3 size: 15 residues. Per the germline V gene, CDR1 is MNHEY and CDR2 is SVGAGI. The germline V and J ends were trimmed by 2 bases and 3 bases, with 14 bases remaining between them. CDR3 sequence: CASSYAGGGGYEQYF. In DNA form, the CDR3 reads TGTGCCAGCAGTTACGCGGGTGGAGGAGGCTACGAGCAGTACTTC.

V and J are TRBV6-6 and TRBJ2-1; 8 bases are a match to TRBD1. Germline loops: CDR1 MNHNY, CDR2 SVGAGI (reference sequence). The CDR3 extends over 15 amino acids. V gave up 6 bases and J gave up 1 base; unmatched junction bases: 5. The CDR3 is CASSDDRGSYNEQFF. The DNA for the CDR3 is TGTGCCAGCAGCGACGACAGGGGTTCCTACAATGAGCAGTTCTTC.

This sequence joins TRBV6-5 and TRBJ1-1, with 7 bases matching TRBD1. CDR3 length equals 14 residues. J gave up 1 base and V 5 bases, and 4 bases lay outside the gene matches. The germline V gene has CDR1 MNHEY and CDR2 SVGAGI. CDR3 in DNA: TGTGCCAGCAGTCACAGGGGTGGGAACACTGAAGCTTTCTTT. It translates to CASSHRGGNTEAFF.

CDR3 nucleotides: TGTGCCAGCAGCCAACTCAGGGTAAAACAGCCCCAGCATTTT. Its translation: CASSQLRVKQPQHF. The rearrangement links TRBV5-6 to TRBJ1-5; tentatively, D is TRBD1 (5 bases). V shed 4 bases and J shed 7 bases, with 15 bases lying between them. CDR3 length equals 14 residues. The germline V gene has CDR1 SGHDT and CDR2 YYEEEE.

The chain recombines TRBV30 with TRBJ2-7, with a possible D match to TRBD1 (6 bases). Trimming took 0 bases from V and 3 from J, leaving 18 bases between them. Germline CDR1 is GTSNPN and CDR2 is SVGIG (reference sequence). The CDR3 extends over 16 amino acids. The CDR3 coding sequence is TGTGCCTGGAGTGTGTCTCCAGGGGTCTCTCTCTACGAGCAGTACTTC. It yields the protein CAWSVSPGVSLYEQYF.

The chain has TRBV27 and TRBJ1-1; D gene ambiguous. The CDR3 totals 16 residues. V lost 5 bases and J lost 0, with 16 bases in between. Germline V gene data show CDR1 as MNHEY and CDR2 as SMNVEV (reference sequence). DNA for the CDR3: TGTGCCAGCAGTCATTCCTGGAGTCTCATGAACACTGAAGCTTTCTTT. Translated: CASSHSWSLMNTEAFF.

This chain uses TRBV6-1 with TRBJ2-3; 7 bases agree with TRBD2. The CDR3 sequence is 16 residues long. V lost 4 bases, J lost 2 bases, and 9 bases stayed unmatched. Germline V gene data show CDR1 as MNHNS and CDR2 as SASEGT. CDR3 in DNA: TGTGCCAGCAGTGGTGGGGGGACTACCTACACAGATACGCAGTATTTT. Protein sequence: CASSGGGTTYTDTQYF.

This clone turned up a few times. In DNA, the CDR3 is TGCGCCAGCAGCATACAGGGCACTAACACTGAAGCTTTCTTT. This gives the protein CASSIQGTNTEAFF. V usage is TRBV5-1 and J usage is TRBJ1-1; TRBD1 is a possible D gene (6 bases). Trimming stripped 4 bases from V and 2 bases from J, with 12 bases between. This CDR3 comprises 14 residues. Germline V gene lookup returns CDR1 SGHRS and CDR2 YFSETQ.

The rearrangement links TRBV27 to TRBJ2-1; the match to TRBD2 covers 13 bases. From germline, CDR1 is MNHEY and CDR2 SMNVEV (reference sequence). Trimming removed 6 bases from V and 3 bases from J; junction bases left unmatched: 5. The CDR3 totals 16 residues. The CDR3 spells CASRSGLAGYYNEQFF. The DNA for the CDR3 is TGTGCCAGCAGATCGGGACTAGCGGGGTACTACAATGAGCAGTTCTTC.

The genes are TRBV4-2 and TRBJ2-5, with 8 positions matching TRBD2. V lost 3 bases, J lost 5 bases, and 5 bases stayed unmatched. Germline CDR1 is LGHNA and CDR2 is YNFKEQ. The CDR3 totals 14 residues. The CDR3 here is CASSQGLVWETQYF. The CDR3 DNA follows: TGTGCCAGCAGCCAGGGACTAGTTTGGGAGACCCAGTACTTC.

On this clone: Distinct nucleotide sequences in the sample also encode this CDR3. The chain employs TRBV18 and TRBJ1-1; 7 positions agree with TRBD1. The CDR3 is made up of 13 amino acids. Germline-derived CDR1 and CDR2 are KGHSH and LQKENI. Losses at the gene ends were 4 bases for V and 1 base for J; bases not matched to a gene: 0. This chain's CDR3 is CASSRDRNTEAFF. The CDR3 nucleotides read TGTGCCAGCTCACGGGACAGGAACACTGAAGCTTTCTTT.

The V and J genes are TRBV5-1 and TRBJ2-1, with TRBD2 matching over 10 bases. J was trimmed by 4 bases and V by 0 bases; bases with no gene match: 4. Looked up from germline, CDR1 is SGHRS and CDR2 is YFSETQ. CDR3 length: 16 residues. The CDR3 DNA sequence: TGCGCCAGCAGCTTGGCGGCTAGCGGGGGATACAATGAGCAGTTCTTC. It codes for CASSLAASGGYNEQFF.

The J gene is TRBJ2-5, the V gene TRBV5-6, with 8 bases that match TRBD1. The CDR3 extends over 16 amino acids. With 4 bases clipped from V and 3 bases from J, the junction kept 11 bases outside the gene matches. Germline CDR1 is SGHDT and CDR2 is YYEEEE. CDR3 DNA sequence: TGTGCCAGCAGCACGCTCAGGGGGCGCGGAAAAGAGACCCAGTACTTC. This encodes CASSTLRGRGKETQYF.

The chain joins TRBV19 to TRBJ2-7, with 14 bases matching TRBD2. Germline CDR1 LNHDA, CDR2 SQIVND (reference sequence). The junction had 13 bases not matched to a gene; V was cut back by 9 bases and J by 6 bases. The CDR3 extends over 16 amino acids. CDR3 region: CASAAQGTSGSSEQYF. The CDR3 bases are TGTGCCAGCGCCGCACAGGGGACTAGCGGGAGTAGCGAGCAGTACTTC.

CDR3 loop: CASSLGTPYNEQFF. The CDR3 DNA follows: TGTGCCAGCAGCTTGGGGACACCCTACAATGAGCAGTTCTTC. The chain carries TRBV7-9 and TRBJ2-1; maybe TRBD1 (6 bases). CDR1 SEHNR and CDR2 FQNEAQ come from the germline V gene (reference sequence). The CDR3 runs 14 residues. Trimming removed 3 bases from V and 2 bases from J, with 8 bases in between. The variable domain in full, completed from reference TRBV7-9 and TRBJ2-1, reads DTGVSQNPRHKITKRGQNVTFRCDPISEHNRLYWYRQTLGQGPEFLTYFQNEAQLEKSRLLSDRFSAERPKGSFSTLEIQRTEQGDSAMYLCASSLGTPYNEQFFGPGTRLTVL.

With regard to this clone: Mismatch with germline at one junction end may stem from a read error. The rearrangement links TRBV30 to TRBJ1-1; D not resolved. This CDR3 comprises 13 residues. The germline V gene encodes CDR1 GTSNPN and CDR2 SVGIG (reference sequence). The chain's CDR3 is CAWSVSGNAEAFF. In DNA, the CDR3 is TGTGCCTGGAGTGTAAGCGGGAACGCTGAAGCTTTCTTT.

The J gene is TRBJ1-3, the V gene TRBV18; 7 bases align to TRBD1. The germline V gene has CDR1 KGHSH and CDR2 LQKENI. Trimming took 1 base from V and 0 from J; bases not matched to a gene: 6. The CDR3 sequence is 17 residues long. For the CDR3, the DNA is TGTGCCAGCTCACCACGACAGGGTGACCTCTCTGGAAACACCATATATTTT. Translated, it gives CASSPRQGDLSGNTIYF.

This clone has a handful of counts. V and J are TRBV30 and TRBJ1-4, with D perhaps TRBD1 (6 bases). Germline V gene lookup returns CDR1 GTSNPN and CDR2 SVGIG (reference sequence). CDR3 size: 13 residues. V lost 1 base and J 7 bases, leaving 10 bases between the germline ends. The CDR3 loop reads CAWSATGFEKLFF. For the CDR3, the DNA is TGTGCCTGGAGTGCGACAGGCTTTGAAAAACTGTTTTTT.

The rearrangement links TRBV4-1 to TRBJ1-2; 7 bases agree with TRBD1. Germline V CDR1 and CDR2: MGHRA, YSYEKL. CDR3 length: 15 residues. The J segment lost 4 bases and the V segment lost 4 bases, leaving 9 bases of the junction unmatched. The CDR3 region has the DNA TGCGCCAGCAGCCCCCCGGGACAGCGTATCTATGGCTACACCTTC. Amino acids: CASSPPGQRIYGYTF.

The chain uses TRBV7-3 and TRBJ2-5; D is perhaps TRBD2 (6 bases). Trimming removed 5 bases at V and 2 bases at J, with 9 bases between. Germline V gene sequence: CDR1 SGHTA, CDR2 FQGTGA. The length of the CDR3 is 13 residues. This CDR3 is CASSAGNQETQYF. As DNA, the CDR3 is TGTGCCAGCAGCGCGGGGAATCAAGAGACCCAGTACTTC. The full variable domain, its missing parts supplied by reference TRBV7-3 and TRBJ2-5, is GAGVSQTPSNKVTEKGKYVELRCDPISGHTALYWYRQSLGQGPEFLIYFQGTGAADDSGLPNDRFFAVRPEGSVSTLKIQRTERGDSAVYLCASSAGNQETQYFGPGTRLLVL.

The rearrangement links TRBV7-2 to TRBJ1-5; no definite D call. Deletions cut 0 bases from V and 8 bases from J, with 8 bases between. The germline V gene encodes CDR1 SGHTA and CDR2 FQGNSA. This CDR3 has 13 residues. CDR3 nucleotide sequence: TGTGCCAGCAGCTTAGCAGATCGAGAGCCCCAGCATTTT. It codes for CASSLADREPQHF.